The present T cell receptor beta chain was sequenced within a study of cytomegalovirus exposure and HLA in healthy donors. Both 60 Vbeta primers and 13 Jbeta primers went into the PCR. In the authors' methods: Later reanalysis found 75 million to 95 million unique TCR beta chains, around 11 million of them shared. The assay was immunoSEQ multiplex PCR, and TCRdb's table has in-frame clones only and misses some. V and J calls and clone size are copied from that table; D and trimming were computed from the DNA. The sample records under 200,000 clones, roughly 79% being singletons. The germline V gene has CDR1 LGHNA and CDR2 YSLEER. The CDR3 has 16 amino acids. The V end was cut by 0 bases, the J end by 2 bases, with 11 bases between.

The sequencing input was PBMCs. This receptor was obtained from a woman aged 50 to 65 in good health and CMV-seronegative. The V gene is TRBV4-3, the J gene TRBJ1-3; D call uncertain. CDR3 amino acids: CASSQESGLAGNTIYF. CDR3 DNA sequence: TGCGCCAGCAGCCAAGAATCGGGGTTGGCTGGAAACACCATATATTTT.